This T cell receptor beta chain was documented in a study of blood T cell repertoires in COVID-19. In terms of age and location, participants ranged from about 18 to 90 years and lived in about 25 US areas. This clone appeared a few times. Assay used: immunoSEQ multiplex PCR; TCRdb lists only in-frame clones, some missing. Among about 160,000 clones listed, 81% were seen once. In germline, CDR1 is SGDLS, CDR2 YYNGEE. The CDR3 is 14 amino acids. J was trimmed by 5 bases and V by 4 bases; bases with no gene match: 5. The chain employs TRBV9 and TRBJ2-5; 10 bases line up with TRBD2. The sequenced sample consisted of PBMCs or T cells enriched from blood (not recorded which). The origin of this receptor is a woman between 40 and 55 years old with acute COVID-19. CDR3 bases: TGTGCCAGCAGCCCTTTAGCGGGAGGTGAGACCCAGTACTTC. This encodes CASSPLAGGETQYF.